This record looks at one TCR beta chain sequence and its context. This CDR3 is 14 amino acids long. Germline CDR1 and CDR2: MDHEN and SYDVKM. V shed 3 bases and J shed 11 bases, with 16 bases lying between them. The sample comes from a study of blood T cell repertoires in COVID-19. Per the study methods: Reference gene primers were amplified, and this amplification served to estimate nucleated cell counts. Sequencing used immunoSEQ multiplex PCR; TCRdb keeps in-frame clones, though not all of them. Clone size and the V and J calls come from that table; the DNA yielded D and trimming. This sample has 350,000 or so clones, with roughly nine tenths found just once. Participants were aged about 18 to 89 years from 20 to 30 US areas. Participants reported their clinical history, and cohort assignment relied on those reports.

The V and J genes are TRBV28 and TRBJ1-4, with D possibly matching TRBD1 (6 bases). Sequenced: PBMCs or T cells enriched from blood (not recorded which). The sequence derives from a woman aged 30 to 39 who had recovered from COVID-19. CDR3 sequence (DNA): TGTGCCAGCAGTTTCCGCCGACAGGCCAGGAAACTGTTTTTT. As protein: CASSFRRQARKLFF. Filled out from reference TRBV28 and TRBJ1-4, the complete variable domain reads DVKVTQSSRYLVKRTGEKVFLECVQDMDHENMFWYRQDPGLGLRLIYFSYDVKMKEKGDIPEGYSVSREKKERFSLILESASTNQTSMYLCASSFRRQARKLFFGSGTQLSVL.